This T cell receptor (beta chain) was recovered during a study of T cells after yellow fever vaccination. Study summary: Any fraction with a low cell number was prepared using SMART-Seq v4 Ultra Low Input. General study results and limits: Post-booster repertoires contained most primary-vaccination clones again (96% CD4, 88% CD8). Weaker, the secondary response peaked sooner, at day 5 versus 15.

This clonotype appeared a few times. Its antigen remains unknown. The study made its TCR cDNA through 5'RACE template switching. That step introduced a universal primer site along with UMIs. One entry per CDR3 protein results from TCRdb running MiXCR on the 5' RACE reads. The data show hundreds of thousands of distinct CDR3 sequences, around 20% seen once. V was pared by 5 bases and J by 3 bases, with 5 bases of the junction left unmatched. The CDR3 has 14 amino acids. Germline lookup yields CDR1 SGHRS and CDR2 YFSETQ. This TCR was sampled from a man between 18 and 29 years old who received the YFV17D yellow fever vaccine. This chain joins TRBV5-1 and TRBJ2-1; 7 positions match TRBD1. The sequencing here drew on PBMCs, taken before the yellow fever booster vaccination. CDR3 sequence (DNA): TGCGCCAGCAGATCCGGGACAGACTACAATGAGCAGTTCTTC. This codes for CASRSGTDYNEQFF.